This T cell receptor (beta chain) was retrieved from a study of beta chain features in type 1 diabetes. This clone was picked up a small number of times. This CDR3 is built from 16 residues. V lost 5 bases to trimming and J lost 4 bases; unmatched junction nucleotides: 6. Germline-derived CDR1 and CDR2 are SGHTA and FQGTGA. TCRB transcripts that were expressed got sequenced, as all of the isolated RNA had been reverse transcribed. Data came from immunoSEQ multiplex PCR; TCRdb stores just in-frame clones and leaves some out. The sample contains about 360,000 clones, around 12% of which appear only once.

The source of this sequence is a young man in good health. The chain couples TRBV7-3 to TRBJ2-5; 14 bases fit TRBD2. Sequencing used naive CD4+ T cells from blood. The CDR3 is CASSPGLAGVGETQYF. The CDR3 bases are TGTGCCAGCAGCCCGGGACTAGCGGGAGTCGGAGAGACCCAGTACTTC.